The clone carrying this T cell receptor beta chain occurred once. Its antigen is still unknown. This specimen comes from a study of cytomegalovirus exposure and HLA in healthy donors. Findings and caveats of the study: Analyzed later, most CMV-associated TCR beta chains appeared HLA-restricted. Sequence variants that were highly shared formed a cluster that was likely a sequencing artifact.

Researchers ran the PCR with 60 Vbeta and 13 Jbeta primers. Sequenced by immunoSEQ multiplex PCR; TCRdb stores in-frame clones only, minus some. This table has around 170,000 clones, roughly four fifths appearing once. Germline-derived CDR1 and CDR2 are SGHRS and YFSETQ. The CDR3 runs to 16 residues. V gave up 7 bases and J gave up 7 bases; unmatched junction bases: 11. The sequenced material came from PBMCs. The rearrangement uses TRBV5-1 and TRBJ1-4; 12 positions match TRBD1. The sequence came from a woman in her late teens or twenties in good health and CMV-seronegative. DNA for the CDR3: TGCGCCAGCCGAAATGGGGACAGGGGGCAGGGTGAAAAACTGTTTTTT. This gives the protein CASRNGDRGQGEKLFF.